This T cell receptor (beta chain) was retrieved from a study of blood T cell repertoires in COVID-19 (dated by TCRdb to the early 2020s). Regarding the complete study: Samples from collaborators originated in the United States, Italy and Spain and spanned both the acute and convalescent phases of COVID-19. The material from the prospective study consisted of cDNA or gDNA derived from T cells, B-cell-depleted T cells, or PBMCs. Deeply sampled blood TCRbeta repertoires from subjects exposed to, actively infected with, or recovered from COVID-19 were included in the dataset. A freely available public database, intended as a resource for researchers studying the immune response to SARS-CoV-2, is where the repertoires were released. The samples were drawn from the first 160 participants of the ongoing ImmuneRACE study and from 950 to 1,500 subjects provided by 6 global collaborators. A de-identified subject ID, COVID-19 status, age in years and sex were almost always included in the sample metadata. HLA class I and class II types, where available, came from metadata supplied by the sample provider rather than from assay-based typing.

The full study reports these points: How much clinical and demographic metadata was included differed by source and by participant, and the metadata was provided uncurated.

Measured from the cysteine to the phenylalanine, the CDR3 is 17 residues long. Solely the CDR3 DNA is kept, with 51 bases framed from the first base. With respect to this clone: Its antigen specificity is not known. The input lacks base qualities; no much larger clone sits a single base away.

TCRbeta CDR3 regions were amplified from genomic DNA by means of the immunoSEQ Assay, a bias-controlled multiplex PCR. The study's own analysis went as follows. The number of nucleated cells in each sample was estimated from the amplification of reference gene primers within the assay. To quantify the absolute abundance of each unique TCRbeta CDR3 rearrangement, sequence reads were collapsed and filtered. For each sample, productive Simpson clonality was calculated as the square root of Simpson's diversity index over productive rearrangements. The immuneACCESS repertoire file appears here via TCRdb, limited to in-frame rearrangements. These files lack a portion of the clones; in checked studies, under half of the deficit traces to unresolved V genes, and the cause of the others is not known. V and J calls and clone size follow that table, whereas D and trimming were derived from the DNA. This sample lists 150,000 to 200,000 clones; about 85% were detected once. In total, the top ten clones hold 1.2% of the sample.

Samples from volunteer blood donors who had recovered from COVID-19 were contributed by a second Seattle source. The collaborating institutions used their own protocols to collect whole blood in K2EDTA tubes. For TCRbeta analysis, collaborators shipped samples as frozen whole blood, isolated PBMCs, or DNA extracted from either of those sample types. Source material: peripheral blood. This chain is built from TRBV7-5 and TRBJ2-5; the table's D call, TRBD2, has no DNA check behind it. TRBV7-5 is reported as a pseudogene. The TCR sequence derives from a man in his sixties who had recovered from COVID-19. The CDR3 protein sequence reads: CARSLPLLADLKETQYF. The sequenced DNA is TGTGCCAGAAGCTTACCCTTACTAGCGGACCTGAAAGAGACCCAGTACTTC.